Detailed here is one T cell receptor (beta chain). Its antigen is currently unknown. The data originate from a study of regulatory T cells in long-lasting Graves disease. General study points: Since the sample size was small, accuracy may have been reduced. Tissue studied was limited to peripheral blood, excluding thyroid tissue.

Sample time point: newly diagnosed GD, antithyroid drugs for less than 3 months. The TCR library used RNA extracted from PBMCs. CDR3-region Arm-PCR and iRepertoire HTBI primers produced the TCR beta libraries. TCRdb used MiXCR to reprocess the multiplex PCR reads, holding one entry per CDR3 protein. Of 530,000 or so distinct CDR3 sequences listed, approximately 15% are singletons. Germline CDR1 reads KGHSH; CDR2 reads LQKENI. The length of the CDR3 is 16 residues. V lost 6 bases to trimming and J lost 0 bases; unmatched junction nucleotides: 5. These same data were also listed under a study on T cells in Graves' hyperthyroidism and ophthalmopathy. That paper states: Most thyroid clonotypes with frequency above 0.001 were detected in blood.

The V gene is TRBV18, the J gene TRBJ2-6, with 7 bases lining up with TRBD1. The source material was peripheral blood mononuclear cells (PBMCs), sampled at new diagnosis, from a patient treated with antithyroid drugs. The source of this sequence is a man between 25 and 39 years old with Graves disease. The CDR3 is CASSQTGSSGANVLTF. The CDR3 DNA reads TGTGCCAGCTCCCAGACAGGGAGCTCTGGGGCCAACGTCCTGACTTTC.